Following are 19 T cell receptor beta chains from one sample sequenced in a study of cytomegalovirus exposure and HLA in healthy donors. 60 Vbeta and 13 Jbeta primers were used in PCR. Data came from immunoSEQ multiplex PCR; TCRdb stores just in-frame clones and leaves some out. The sample yields 180,000 or so clones, over 75% seen once. Sequences were obtained from PBMCs. These receptors were obtained from a man between 45 and 60 years old in good health and CMV-seropositive.

V usage is TRBV5-1 and J usage is TRBJ1-5, with 7 positions matching TRBD1. This CDR3 has 15 residues. V dropped 6 bases and J dropped 1; count of bases not matched to a gene: 7. Germline V gives CDR1 SGHRS, CDR2 YFSETQ. The CDR3 bases are TGCGCCAGCACCCTAACAGGGGCGAGCAATCAGCCCCAGCATTTT. Translating gives CASTLTGASNQPQHF.

This chain joins TRBV27 and TRBJ2-5; the match to TRBD1 covers 7 bases. This CDR3 comprises 15 residues. Germline V gene lookup returns CDR1 MNHEY and CDR2 SMNVEV (reference sequence). J was trimmed by 2 bases and V by 5 bases; bases with no gene match: 8. This CDR3 is CASSASTGLQETQYF. The CDR3 DNA sequence: TGTGCCAGCAGTGCTTCGACAGGGCTGCAAGAGACCCAGTACTTC.

The chain uses TRBV5-5 and TRBJ1-1; 7 bases fit TRBD1. The CDR3 extends over 14 amino acids. After removal of 2 bases from V and 2 bases from J, the junction contained 3 bases not matched to a gene. Germline CDR1 is SGHKS and CDR2 is YYEKEE (reference sequence). For the CDR3, the DNA is TGTGCCAGCAGCTTTAGGGGGCTAAACACTGAAGCTTTCTTT. The encoded protein is CASSFRGLNTEAFF.

V and J are TRBV5-8 and TRBJ2-1; D is uncertain. Germline CDR1 SGHTS, CDR2 YDEGEE. V lost 4 bases to trimming and J lost 0 bases, with 17 bases between them. The CDR3 spans 17 residues. CDR3 sequence: CASSTATGSSSYNEQFF. Here the CDR3 DNA reads TGTGCCAGCAGCACTGCAACCGGGTCGTCCTCCTACAATGAGCAGTTCTTC.

The V call is TRBV7-2, the J call TRBJ2-7; 7 bases fit TRBD2. With V trimmed by 0 bases and J by 9 bases, 5 bases remained unmatched. The length of the CDR3 is 13 residues. The V gene's germline CDR1 is SGHTA and CDR2 FQGNSA. The DNA for the CDR3 is TGTGCCAGCAGCTTAGCGCGGGGGAGTCGGCAGTACTTC. Protein product: CASSLARGSRQYF. Combining the CDR3 with reference TRBV7-2 and TRBJ2-7 gives the whole variable domain GAGVSQSPSNKVTEKGKDVELRCDPISGHTALYWYRQSLGQGLEFLIYFQGNSAPDKSGLPSDRFSAERTGGSVSTLTIQRTQQEDSAVYLCASSLARGSRQYFGPGTRLTVT.

This clone was found once. The chain uses TRBV2 and TRBJ2-3, with D perhaps matching TRBD1 (6 bases). Germline CDR1 SNHLY, CDR2 FYNNEI. Trimming pared 6 bases from V and 3 bases from J, leaving 10 bases between. The CDR3 has 13 residues. The CDR3 protein is CASRWTETDTQYF. The DNA of the CDR3 is TGTGCCAGCAGATGGACAGAGACAGATACGCAGTATTTT.

The rearrangement uses TRBV28 and TRBJ1-2; 9 bases line up with TRBD1. Germline V lookup: CDR1 MDHEN, CDR2 SYDVKM. V lost 6 bases, J lost 8 bases, and 10 bases stayed unmatched. The CDR3 contains 14 residues. The CDR3 region is CASSITGGREGYTF. In DNA form, the CDR3 reads TGTGCCAGCAGCATTACAGGGGGCAGAGAGGGCTACACCTTC.

This chain joins TRBV19 and TRBJ2-3; 9 bases are shared with TRBD1. After removal of 7 bases from V and 5 bases from J, the junction contained 13 bases not matched to a gene. The CDR3 sequence is 16 residues long. CDR1 is LNHDA and CDR2 is SQIVND in the germline V gene (reference sequence). The CDR3 nucleotides read TGTGCCAGTAAAATCACGGACAGGGGCGGGGGAGATACGCAGTATTTT. Translation: CASKITDRGGGDTQYF.

V usage is TRBV29-1 and J usage is TRBJ2-3, with 10 bases identical to TRBD1. Germline CDR1 reads SQVTM; CDR2 reads ANQGSEA. V dropped 7 bases and J dropped 3; count of bases not matched to a gene: 10. CDR3 length equals 15 residues. In nucleotides, the CDR3 is TGCAGCGCAAAATCGGACAGGGGGTTTACAGATACGCAGTATTTT. Encoded protein: CSAKSDRGFTDTQYF.

This chain connects TRBV9 to TRBJ2-1; 14 bases align to TRBD2. The CDR3 has 16 amino acids. From germline, CDR1 is SGDLS and CDR2 YYNGEE. Trimming at V came to 0 bases and at J to 10 bases, leaving 6 bases not matched to a gene. CDR3 residues: CASSVATSGGAGEQFF. CDR3 coding DNA: TGTGCCAGCAGCGTAGCGACTAGCGGGGGGGCTGGGGAGCAGTTCTTC.

The chain has TRBV28 and TRBJ1-2; tentatively, D is TRBD1 (6 bases). The CDR3 consists of 13 residues. Germline assignment: CDR1 MDHEN and CDR2 SYDVKM. V was cut by 5 bases and J by 0 bases, with 7 bases left in between. CDR3 in amino acids: CASSNRANYGYTF. The CDR3 DNA follows: TGTGCCAGCAGTAACAGGGCTAACTATGGCTACACCTTC.

This clone was seen only a few times. The genes are TRBV11-3 and TRBJ2-1; weak D call: TRBD2 (6 bases). CDR3 length: 11 residues. Germline values: CDR1 SGHNT, CDR2 YENEEA. V lost 6 bases and J 8 bases, leaving 8 bases between the germline ends. CDR3 sequence (DNA): TGTGCCAGCAGTCGGGGGTATGAGCAGTTCTTC. Protein product: CASSRGYEQFF. The full variable domain, rest sourced from reference TRBV11-3 and TRBJ2-1, is EAGVVQSPRYKIIEKKQPVAFWCNPISGHNTLYWYLQNLGQGPELLIRYENEEAVDDSQLPKDRFSAERLKGVDSTLKIQPAELGDSAVYLCASSRGYEQFFGPGTRLTVL.

With regard to this clone: The junction differs from germline at one of its ends, possibly a read error. The chain carries TRBV25-1 and TRBJ1-4, with D uncertain. The CDR3 is 17 residues long. Germline V gene lookup returns CDR1 MGHDK and CDR2 SYGVNS. In DNA form, the CDR3 reads TGTGCCAGCAGTGCCCAAGACCTTTTTGCAACTAATGAAAGACTGTTTTTT. It encodes CASSAQDLFATNERLFF.

The chain recombines TRBV7-2 with TRBJ2-5; 9 bases match TRBD1. This CDR3 region has 16 residues. The V segment lost 1 base and the J segment 3 bases; nucleotides outside the gene matches: 6. Germline CDR1 and CDR2: SGHTA and FQGNSA. CDR3 in amino acids: CASSLVLGQGKETQYF. The DNA for the CDR3 is TGTGCCAGCAGCTTAGTCTTGGGACAGGGTAAAGAGACCCAGTACTTC.

The chain joins TRBV11-2 to TRBJ1-4, with 7 bases identical to TRBD1. CDR1 and CDR2 (germline): SGHAT, FQNNGV. Trimming removed 3 bases from V and 5 bases from J; junction bases left unmatched: 9. CDR3 length: 16 residues. This CDR3 reads CASSFLGTEKNEKLFF. In DNA form, the CDR3 reads TGTGCCAGCAGCTTTTTAGGGACAGAGAAAAATGAAAAACTGTTTTTT.

J is TRBJ2-7 and V is TRBV13; 8 bases agree with TRBD1. This CDR3 contains 13 residues. The germline V gene has CDR1 PRHDT and CDR2 FYEKMQ (reference sequence). The V segment lost 5 bases and the J segment 6 bases; nucleotides outside the gene matches: 6. The chain's CDR3 is CASSVDRVAEQYV. The CDR3 bases are TGTGCCAGCAGCGTGGACAGGGTGGCCGAGCAGTACGTC.

The table lists this clone with a count of one. Here the CDR3 reads CASSEALGTVDEQYV. CDR3 DNA sequence: TGTGCCAGCAGTGAAGCGCTAGGGACAGTCGACGAGCAGTACGTC. V is TRBV6-1 and J is TRBJ2-7; 7 nucleotides agree with TRBD1. Germline CDR1 MNHNS, CDR2 SASEGT. This CDR3 spans 15 amino acids. Trimming removed 0 bases from V and 5 bases from J; junction bases left unmatched: 7.

The chain couples TRBV7-9 to TRBJ1-5; D is perhaps TRBD1 (5 bases). The CDR3 consists of 14 residues. The V end was cut by 2 bases, the J end by 6 bases, with 11 bases between. Germline-derived CDR1 and CDR2 are SEHNR and FQNEAQ (reference sequence). This chain's CDR3 is CASSLTGGSQPQHF. The DNA for the CDR3 is TGTGCCAGCAGCTTAACTGGGGGGAGTCAGCCCCAGCATTTT. Full variable domain (outside the CDR3, taken from reference TRBV7-9 and TRBJ1-5): DTGVSQNPRHKITKRGQNVTFRCDPISEHNRLYWYRQTLGQGPEFLTYFQNEAQLEKSRLLSDRFSAERPKGSFSTLEIQRTEQGDSAMYLCASSLTGGSQPQHFGDGTRLSIL.

The rearrangement joins TRBV28 to TRBJ2-7; the match to TRBD1 covers 7 bases. Germline trimming cut 8 bases from V and 2 bases from J; bases unmatched to any gene: 9. CDR3 length: 14 residues. Germline assignment: CDR1 MDHEN and CDR2 SYDVKM. Here the CDR3 reads CASRPDRNTYEQYF. CDR3 bases: TGTGCCAGCCGACCGGACAGGAACACCTACGAGCAGTACTTC. Complete variable domain (other parts from reference TRBV28 and TRBJ2-7): DVKVTQSSRYLVKRTGEKVFLECVQDMDHENMFWYRQDPGLGLRLIYFSYDVKMKEKGDIPEGYSVSREKKERFSLILESASTNQTSMYLCASRPDRNTYEQYFGPGTRLTVT.